This T cell receptor beta chain emerged from a study of early T cells in non-severe SARS-CoV-2 infection. The CDR3 is 17 residues long. V dropped 5 bases and J dropped 0 bases, with 18 bases sitting between them. Germline CDR1 and CDR2: SGHDT and YYEEEE. Each CDR3 protein is one row after TCRdb ran MiXCR on the 5' RACE reads. The sample holds 40,000 to 55,000 distinct CDR3 sequences, about 7.4% seen once. This clonotype showed up many times. The genes are TRBV5-6 and TRBJ1-3; maybe TRBD1 (5 bases). The TCR sequence derives from an adult who was a healthcare worker with PCR-confirmed SARS-CoV-2 infection or an uninfected control (not recorded which). Sequencing used whole blood. The CDR3 bases are TGTGCCAGCAGATCCAGAGGGGCCTGGGGCTCTGGAAACACCATATATTTT. Translated, it gives CASRSRGAWGSGNTIYF. Combining the CDR3 with reference TRBV5-6 and TRBJ1-3 gives the whole variable domain DAGVTQSPTHLIKTRGQQVTLRCSPKSGHDTVSWYQQALGQGPQFIFQYYEEEERQRGNFPDRFSGHQFPNYSSELNVNALLLGDSALYLCASRSRGAWGSGNTIYFGEGSWLTVV.